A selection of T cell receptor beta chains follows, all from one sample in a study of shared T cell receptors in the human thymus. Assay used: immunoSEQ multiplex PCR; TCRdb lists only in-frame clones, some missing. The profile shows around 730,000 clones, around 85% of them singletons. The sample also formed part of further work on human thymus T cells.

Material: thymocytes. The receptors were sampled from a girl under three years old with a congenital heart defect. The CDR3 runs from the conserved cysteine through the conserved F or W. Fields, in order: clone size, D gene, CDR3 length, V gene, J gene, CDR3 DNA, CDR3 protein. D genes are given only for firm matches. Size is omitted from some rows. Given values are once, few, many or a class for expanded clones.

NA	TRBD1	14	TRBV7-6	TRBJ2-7	TGTGCCAGCAGCTCGACAGGGGGCTGGTACGAGCAGTACTTC	CASSSTGGWYEQYF
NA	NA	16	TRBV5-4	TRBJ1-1	TGTGCCAGCAGCTATAAGACCGGGAGGGAGGGGACTGAAGCTTTCTTT	CASSYKTGREGTEAFF
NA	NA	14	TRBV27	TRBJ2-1	TGTGCCAGCAGTATACGGCCCCTCCGCGGTGAGCAGTTCTTC	CASSIRPLRGEQFF
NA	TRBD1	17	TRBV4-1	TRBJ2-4	TGCGCCAGCAGCCAAGGGACAGGGTCCCTAGCCAAAAACATTCAGTACTTC	CASSQGTGSLAKNIQYF
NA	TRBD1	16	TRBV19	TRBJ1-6	TGTGCCAGTAGTTCTACAGGGGGCGCGGGTAATTCACCCCTCCACTTT	CASSSTGGAGNSPLHF
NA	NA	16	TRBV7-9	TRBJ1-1	TGTGCCAGCAGCCCTCCCGCGGGAGAACAAGAACCTGAAGCTTTCTTT	CASSPPAGEQEPEAFF
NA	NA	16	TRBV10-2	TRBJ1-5	TGCGCCAGCAGTACAAGACAGACGAGTACTGATCAGCCCCAGCATTTT	CASSTRQTSTDQPQHF
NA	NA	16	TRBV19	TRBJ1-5	TGTGCCAGCGCCCCCGGGATCCCAAGGGGCAATCAGCCCCAGCATTTT	CASAPGIPRGNQPQHF
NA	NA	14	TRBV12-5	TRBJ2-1	TGTGCTAGTGAGGATCCGGGACTACAGGGCGAGCAGTTCTTC	CASEDPGLQGEQFF
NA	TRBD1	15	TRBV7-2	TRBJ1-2	TGTGCCAGCAGCCAACGGACAGGGGCTAACTATGGCTACACCTTC	CASSQRTGANYGYTF
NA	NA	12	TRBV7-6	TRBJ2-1	TGTGCCAGCAGCCCCCCTTCTAATGAGCAGTTCTTC	CASSPPSNEQFF
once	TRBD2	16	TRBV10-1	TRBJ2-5	TGCGCCAGCAGTGAGTCGCGGACTAGCGGTGAAGAGACCCAGTACTTC	CASSESRTSGEETQYF
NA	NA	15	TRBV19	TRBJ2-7	TGTGCCAGTAGTATAGGCCGCCCCGAGACCTACGAGCAGTACTTC	CASSIGRPETYEQYF
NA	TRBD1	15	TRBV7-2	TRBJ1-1	TGTGCCAGCAGCTTAGGCCGGGACAGGGGCACTGAAGCTTTCTTT	CASSLGRDRGTEAFF
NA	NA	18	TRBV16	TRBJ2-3	TGTGCCAGCAGCCAATCTGGGACTTTCAATTCTAGCACAGATACGCAGTATTTT	CASSQSGTFNSSTDTQYF
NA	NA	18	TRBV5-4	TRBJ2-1	TGTGCCAGCAGCTTGGCCGGTACAATCAGCGGCTCCTACAATGAGCAGTTCTTC	CASSLAGTISGSYNEQFF
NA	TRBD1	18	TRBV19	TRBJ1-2	TGTGCCAGTAGTATAGATCCCGGGACAGGGCGCCCTACCTATGGCTACACCTTC	CASSIDPGTGRPTYGYTF
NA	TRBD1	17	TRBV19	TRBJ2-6	TGTGCCACCTTAGTCGGGACAGGGACATCTGGGGCCAACGTCCTGACTTTC	CATLVGTGTSGANVLTF
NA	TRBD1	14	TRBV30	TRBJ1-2	TGTGCCTGGAGTGGACAGGGGGCGTTCTATGGCTACACCTTC	CAWSGQGAFYGYTF
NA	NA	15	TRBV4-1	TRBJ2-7	TGCGCCAGCAGCCAAGAACCCAGAACCTCCTACGAGCAGTACTTC	CASSQEPRTSYEQYF
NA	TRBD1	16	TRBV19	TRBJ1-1	TGTGCCAGTAGGGGACAGGGGCCAGATAGGGACACTGAAGCTTTCTTT	CASRGQGPDRDTEAFF
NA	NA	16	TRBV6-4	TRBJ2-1	TGTGCCAGCAGTGACTCGAACAGGGCAACATACAATGAGCAGTTCTTC	CASSDSNRATYNEQFF
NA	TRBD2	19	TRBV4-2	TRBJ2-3	TGTGCCAGCAGCCAAGGTCTACTAGCGGGGGGCATGGGCACAGATACGCAGTATTTT	CASSQGLLAGGMGTDTQYF
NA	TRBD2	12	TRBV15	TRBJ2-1	TGTGCCACCAAAAATGGGGGGGATGAGCAGTTCTTC	CATKNGGDEQFF
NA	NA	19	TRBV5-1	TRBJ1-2	TGCGCCAGCAGCTTGGGCCCCCTTGGGGCGGATGGAACTAACTATGGCTACACCTTC	CASSLGPLGADGTNYGYTF
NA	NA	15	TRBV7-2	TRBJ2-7	TGTGCCAGCAGCTTACGCGAGGCCCGGGGCTACGAGCAGTACTTC	CASSLREARGYEQYF
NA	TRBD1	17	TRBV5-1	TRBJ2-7	TGCGCCAGCGGGCCGGGACAGGAGGGCCCCCTGGCTTACGAGCAGTACTTC	CASGPGQEGPLAYEQYF
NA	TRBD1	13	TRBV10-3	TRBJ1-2	TGTGCCATCAGTAGGACAGGGGCGGCTGGCTACACCTTC	CAISRTGAAGYTF
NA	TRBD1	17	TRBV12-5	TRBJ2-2	TGTGCTAGTGGTAATCGGGACAGGGGGGAACGGACCGGGGAGCTGTTTTTT	CASGNRDRGERTGELFF
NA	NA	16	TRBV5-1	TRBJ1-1	TGCGCCAGCAGCTTGGAGGCGGTGCGGGCAAACACTGAAGCTTTCTTT	CASSLEAVRANTEAFF
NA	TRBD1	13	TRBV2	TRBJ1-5	TGTGCCAGCAGGGGACAGTTGAATCAGCCCCAGCATTTT	CASRGQLNQPQHF
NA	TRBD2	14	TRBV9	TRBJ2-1	TGTGCCAGCAGCGTCAGTAGCGGGGAGTATGAGCAGTTCTTC	CASSVSSGEYEQFF
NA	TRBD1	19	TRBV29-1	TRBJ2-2	TGCAGCGTTGAAAACAGGGGGCTAACGGGGACTAACAACACCGGGGAGCTGTTTTTT	CSVENRGLTGTNNTGELFF
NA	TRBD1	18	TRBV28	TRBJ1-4	TGTGCCAGCAGTGCTATAGGACAGGGGGTCTTAGATGGGGAAAAACTGTTTTTT	CASSAIGQGVLDGEKLFF
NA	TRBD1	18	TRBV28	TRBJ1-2	TGTGCCAGCACGATTTCCCAACCGACAGGGTTGCCGGGGGATGGCTACACCTTC	CASTISQPTGLPGDGYTF
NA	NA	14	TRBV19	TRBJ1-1	TGTGCCAGTAGTATCAGGGGAGAGGAGCCTGAAGCTTTCTTT	CASSIRGEEPEAFF
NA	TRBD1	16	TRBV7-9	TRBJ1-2	TGTGCCAGCAGCTTATACAGGGGGAAATCTAACTATGGCTACACCTTC	CASSLYRGKSNYGYTF
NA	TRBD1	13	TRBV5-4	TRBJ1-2	TGTGCCAGCAGCTTGGTGGGGACAGATGGCTACACCTTC	CASSLVGTDGYTF
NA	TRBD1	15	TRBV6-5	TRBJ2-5	TGTGCCAGCGGGGCTACAGGGGGAACCCAAGAGACCCAGTACTTC	CASGATGGTQETQYF
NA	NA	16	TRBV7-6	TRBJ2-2	TGTGCCAGCAGCGAAAAAGGGGGAGCGGACACCGGGGAGCTGTTTTTT	CASSEKGGADTGELFF
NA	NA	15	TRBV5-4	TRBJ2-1	TGTGCCAGCAGCTTCCCGGGCCCCCGGGGGAATGAGCAGTTCTTC	CASSFPGPRGNEQFF
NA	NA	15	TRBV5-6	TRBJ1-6	TGTGCCAGCAGCGGGGGACACCTATATAATTCACCCCTCCACTTT	CASSGGHLYNSPLHF
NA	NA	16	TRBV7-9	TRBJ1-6	TGTGCCAGCAGCTTTAAGACAGGCGGTATTAATTCACCCCTCCACTTT	CASSFKTGGINSPLHF
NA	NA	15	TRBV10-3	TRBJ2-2	TGTGCCATCAGTGAGTCGGAAGGGGGCACCGGGGAGCTGTTTTTT	CAISESEGGTGELFF
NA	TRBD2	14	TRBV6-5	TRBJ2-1	TGTGCCAGCAGGGAGCGGGGGGATTACAATGAGCAGTTCTTC	CASRERGDYNEQFF
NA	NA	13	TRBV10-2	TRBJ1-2	TGCGCCAGCCAAAGTCCAGCTAACTATGGCTACACCTTC	CASQSPANYGYTF
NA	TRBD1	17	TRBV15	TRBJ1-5	TGTGCCACCAGCAGATTGGCGACAGGGGCCCAAAATCAGCCCCAGCATTTT	CATSRLATGAQNQPQHF
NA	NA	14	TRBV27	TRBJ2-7	TGTGCCAGCAGTTTACCAGGTTTGTCCTACGAGCAGTACTTC	CASSLPGLSYEQYF